This TCR beta chain was recorded in a study of T cell responses to AZD1222 COVID-19 vaccine. For this clone: What it binds is unknown.

Findings and limits, study-wide: Without day 14 samples, only post-peak T cell repertoires were studied.

Measured with immunoSEQ multiplex PCR; TCRdb has only the in-frame clones, and not every one. The sample lists fewer than 150,000 clones, 88% occurring once. The CDR3 spans 15 residues. Germline CDR1 is MNHEY and CDR2 is SVGAGI. Trimming removed 2 bases at V and 6 bases at J, with 15 bases between. This specimen consisted of peripheral blood, obtained on day 0 of AZD1222 vaccination. This sequence originates from an adult in good health. The chain combines TRBV6-5 with TRBJ2-3; TRBD1 or TRBD2 may be the D gene (5 bases each). DNA for the CDR3: TGTGCCAGCAGTTACGGGGACGGGTTTAGGGATACGCAGTATTTT. It translates to CASSYGDGFRDTQYF.